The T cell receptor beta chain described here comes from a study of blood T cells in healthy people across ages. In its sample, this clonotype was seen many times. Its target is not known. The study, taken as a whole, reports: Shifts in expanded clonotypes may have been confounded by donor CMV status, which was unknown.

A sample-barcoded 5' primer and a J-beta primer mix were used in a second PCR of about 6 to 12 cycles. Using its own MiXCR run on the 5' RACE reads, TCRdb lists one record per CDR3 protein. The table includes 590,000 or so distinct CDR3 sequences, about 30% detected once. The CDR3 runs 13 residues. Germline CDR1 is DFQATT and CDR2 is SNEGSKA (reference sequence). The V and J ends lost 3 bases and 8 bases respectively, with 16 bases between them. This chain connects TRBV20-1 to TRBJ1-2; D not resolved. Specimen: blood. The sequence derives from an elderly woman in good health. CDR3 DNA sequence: TGCAGTGCTAGGGCCGACCCCGAGGGAGGCTACACCTTC. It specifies CSARADPEGGYTF.